The clone carrying this TCR beta chain was seen more than once but under ten times. During active infection, Seattle patients enrolled and were then monitored through disease. The entry originates in a study of blood T cell repertoires in COVID-19. Study-wide background: Samples of COVID-19 (acute and convalescent) were obtained from the United States, Italy and Spain. PBMCs, B-cell-depleted T cells, or T cells were the source of the cDNA or gDNA that made up the material.

The length of the CDR3 is 15 residues. Looked up from germline, CDR1 is ENHRY and CDR2 is SYGVKD. V lost 10 bases and J lost 1; bases outside the gene matches: 9. The assay was immunoSEQ multiplex PCR, and TCRdb's table has in-frame clones only and misses some. Of about 170,000 clones detected, 70% to 90% appear once; the ten largest clones hold 2% to 3%. The rearrangement joins TRBV10-3 to TRBJ1-1, with 10 bases identical to TRBD1. Specimen: peripheral blood. The TCR originated in a woman older than 75 with COVID-19, enrolled during active disease. CDR3 amino acids: CATTTGGAGNTEAFF. The CDR3 DNA sequence: TGTGCCACGACGACAGGGGGCGCGGGGAACACTGAAGCTTTCTTT.